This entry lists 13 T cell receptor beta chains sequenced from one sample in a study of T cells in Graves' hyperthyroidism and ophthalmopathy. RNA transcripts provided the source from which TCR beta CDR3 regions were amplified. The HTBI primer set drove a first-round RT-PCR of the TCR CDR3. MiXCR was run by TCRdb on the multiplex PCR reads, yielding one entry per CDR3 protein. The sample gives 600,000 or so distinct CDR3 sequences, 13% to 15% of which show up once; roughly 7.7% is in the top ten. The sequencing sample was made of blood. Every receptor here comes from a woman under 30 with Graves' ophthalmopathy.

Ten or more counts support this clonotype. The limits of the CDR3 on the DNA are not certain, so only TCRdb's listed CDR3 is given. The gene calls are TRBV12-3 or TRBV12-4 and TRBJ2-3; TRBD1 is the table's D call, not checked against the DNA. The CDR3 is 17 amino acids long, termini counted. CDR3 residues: CASSFGAGTGSTDTQYF.

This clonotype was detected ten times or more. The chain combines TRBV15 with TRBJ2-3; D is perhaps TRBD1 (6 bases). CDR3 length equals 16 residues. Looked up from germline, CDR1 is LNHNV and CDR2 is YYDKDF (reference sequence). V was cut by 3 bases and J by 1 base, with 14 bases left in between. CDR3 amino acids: CATSRRQDLGTDTQYF. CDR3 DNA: TGTGCCACCAGCAGGCGACAGGACCTCGGCACAGATACGCAGTATTTT.

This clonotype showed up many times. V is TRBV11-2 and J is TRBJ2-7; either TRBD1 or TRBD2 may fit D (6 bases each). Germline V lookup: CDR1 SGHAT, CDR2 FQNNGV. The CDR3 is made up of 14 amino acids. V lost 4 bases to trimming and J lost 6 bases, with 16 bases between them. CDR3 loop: CASSSLAQGGEQYF. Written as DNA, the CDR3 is TGTGCCAGCAGCTCACTAGCACAGGGAGGCGAGCAGTACTTC.

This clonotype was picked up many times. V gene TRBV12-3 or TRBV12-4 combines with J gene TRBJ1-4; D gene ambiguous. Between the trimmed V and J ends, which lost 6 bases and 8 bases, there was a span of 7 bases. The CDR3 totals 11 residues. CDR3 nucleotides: TGTGCCAGCAGAAGGGAGGAAAAACTGTTTTTT. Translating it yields CASRREEKLFF.

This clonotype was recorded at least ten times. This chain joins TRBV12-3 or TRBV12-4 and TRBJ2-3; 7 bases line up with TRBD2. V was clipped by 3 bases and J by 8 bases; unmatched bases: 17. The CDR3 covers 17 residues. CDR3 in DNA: TGTGCCAGCAGTTTTGTCGGGGGGACGCCCACAGATGGTACGCAGTATTTT. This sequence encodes CASSFVGGTPTDGTQYF.

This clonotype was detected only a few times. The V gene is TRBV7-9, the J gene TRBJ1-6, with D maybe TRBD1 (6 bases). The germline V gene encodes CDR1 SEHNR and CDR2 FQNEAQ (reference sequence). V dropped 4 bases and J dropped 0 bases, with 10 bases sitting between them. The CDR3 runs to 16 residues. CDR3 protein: CASSSAGDSYNSPLHF. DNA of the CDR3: TGTGCCAGCAGCTCCGCAGGGGACTCCTATAATTCACCCCTCCACTTT.

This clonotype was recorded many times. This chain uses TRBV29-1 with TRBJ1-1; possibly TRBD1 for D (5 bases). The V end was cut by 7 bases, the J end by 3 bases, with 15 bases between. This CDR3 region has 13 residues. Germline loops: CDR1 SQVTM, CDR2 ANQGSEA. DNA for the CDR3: TGCAGCGCCGCCAGGGTGAGAGACACTGAAGCTTTCTTT. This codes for CSAARVRDTEAFF. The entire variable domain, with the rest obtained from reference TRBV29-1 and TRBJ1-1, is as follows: SAVISQKPSRDICQRGTSLTIQCQVDSQVTMMFWYRQQPGQSLTLIATANQGSEATYESGFVIDKFPISRPNLTFSTLTVSNMSPEDSSIYLCSAARVRDTEAFFGQGTRLTVV.

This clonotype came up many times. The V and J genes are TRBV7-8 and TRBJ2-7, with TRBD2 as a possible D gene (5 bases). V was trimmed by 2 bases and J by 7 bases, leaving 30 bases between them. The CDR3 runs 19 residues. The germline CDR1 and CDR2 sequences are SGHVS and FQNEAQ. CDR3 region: CASSLYTRGLRDNADEQYF. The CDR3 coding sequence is TGTGCCAGCAGCTTATATACCCGGGGTCTCCGGGATAATGCGGATGAGCAGTACTTC.

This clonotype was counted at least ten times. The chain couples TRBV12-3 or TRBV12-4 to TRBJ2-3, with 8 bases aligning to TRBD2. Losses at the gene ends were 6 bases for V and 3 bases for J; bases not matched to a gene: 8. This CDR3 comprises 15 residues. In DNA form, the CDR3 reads TGTGCCAGCAGACTAGGGCTAGCGGGTACAGATACGCAGTATTTT. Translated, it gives CASRLGLAGTDTQYF.

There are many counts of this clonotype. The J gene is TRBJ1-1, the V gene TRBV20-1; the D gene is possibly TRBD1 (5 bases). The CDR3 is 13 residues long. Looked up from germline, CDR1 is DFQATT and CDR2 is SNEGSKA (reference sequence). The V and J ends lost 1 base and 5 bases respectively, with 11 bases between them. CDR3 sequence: CSARVTGRTEAFF. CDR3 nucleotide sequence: TGCAGTGCTAGAGTAACAGGCCGAACTGAAGCTTTCTTT.

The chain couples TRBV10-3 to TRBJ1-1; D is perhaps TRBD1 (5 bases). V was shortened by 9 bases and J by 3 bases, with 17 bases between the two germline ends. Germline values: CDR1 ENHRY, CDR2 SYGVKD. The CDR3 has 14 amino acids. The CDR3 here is CAIGALQGDTEAFF. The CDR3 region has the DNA TGTGCCATAGGGGCCCTACAAGGGGACACTGAAGCTTTCTTT.

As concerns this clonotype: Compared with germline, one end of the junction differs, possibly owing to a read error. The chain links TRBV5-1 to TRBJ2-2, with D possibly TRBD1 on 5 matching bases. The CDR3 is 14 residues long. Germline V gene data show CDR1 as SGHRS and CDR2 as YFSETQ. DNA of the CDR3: TGTGCCAGCAGCGCCCACACAGGAACCGGGGAGCTGTTTTTT. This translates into CASSAHTGTGELFF.

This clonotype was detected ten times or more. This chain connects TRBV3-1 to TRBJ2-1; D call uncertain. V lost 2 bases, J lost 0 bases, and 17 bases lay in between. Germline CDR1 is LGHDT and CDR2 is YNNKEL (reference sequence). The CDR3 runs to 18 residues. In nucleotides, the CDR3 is TGTGCCAGCAGCCAATCTTCTACACTGAGCTACTCCTACAATGAGCAGTTCTTC. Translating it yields CASSQSSTLSYSYNEQFF.